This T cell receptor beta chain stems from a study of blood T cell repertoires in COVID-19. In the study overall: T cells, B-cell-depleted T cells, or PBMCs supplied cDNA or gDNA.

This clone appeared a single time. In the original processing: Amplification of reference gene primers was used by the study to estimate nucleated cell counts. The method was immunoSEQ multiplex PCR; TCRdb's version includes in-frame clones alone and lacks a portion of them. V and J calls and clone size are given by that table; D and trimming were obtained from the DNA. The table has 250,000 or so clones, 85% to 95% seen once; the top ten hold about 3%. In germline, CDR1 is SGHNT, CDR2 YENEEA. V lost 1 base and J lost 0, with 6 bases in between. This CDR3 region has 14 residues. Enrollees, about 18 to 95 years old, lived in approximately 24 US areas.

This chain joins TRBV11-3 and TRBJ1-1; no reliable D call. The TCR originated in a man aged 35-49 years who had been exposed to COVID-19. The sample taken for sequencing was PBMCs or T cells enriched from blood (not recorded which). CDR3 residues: CASSLASLNTEAFF. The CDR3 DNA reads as TGTGCCAGCAGCTTAGCCTCCCTGAACACTGAAGCTTTCTTT.